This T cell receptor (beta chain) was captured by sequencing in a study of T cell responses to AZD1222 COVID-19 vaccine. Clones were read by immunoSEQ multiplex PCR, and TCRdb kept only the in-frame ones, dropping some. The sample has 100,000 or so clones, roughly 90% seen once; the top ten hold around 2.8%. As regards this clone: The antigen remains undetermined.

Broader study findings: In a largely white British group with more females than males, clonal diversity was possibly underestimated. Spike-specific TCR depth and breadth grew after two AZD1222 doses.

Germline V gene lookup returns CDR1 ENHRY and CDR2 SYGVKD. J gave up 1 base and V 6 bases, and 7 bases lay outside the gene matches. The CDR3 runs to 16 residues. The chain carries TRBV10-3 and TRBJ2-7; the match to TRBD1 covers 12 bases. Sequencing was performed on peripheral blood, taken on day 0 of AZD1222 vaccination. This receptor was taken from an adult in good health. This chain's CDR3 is CAISGTGGDLSYEQYF. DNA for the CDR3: TGTGCCATCAGCGGGACAGGGGGCGATCTATCCTACGAGCAGTACTTC.